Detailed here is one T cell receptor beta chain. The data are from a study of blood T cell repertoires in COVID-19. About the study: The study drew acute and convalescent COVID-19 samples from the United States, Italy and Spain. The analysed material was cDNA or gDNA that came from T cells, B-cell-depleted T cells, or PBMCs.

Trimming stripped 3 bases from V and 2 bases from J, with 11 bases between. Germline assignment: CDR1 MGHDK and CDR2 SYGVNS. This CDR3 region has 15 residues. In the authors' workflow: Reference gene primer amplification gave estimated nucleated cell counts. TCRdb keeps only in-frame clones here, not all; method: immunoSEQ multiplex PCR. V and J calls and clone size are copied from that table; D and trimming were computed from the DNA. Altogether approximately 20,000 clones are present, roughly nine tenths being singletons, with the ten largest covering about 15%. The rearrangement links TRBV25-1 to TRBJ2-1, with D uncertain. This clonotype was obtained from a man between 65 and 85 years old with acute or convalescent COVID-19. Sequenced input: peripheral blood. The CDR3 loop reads CASSDTRFPYNEQFF. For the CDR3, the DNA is TGTGCCAGCAGTGATACCAGGTTCCCCTACAATGAGCAGTTCTTC.